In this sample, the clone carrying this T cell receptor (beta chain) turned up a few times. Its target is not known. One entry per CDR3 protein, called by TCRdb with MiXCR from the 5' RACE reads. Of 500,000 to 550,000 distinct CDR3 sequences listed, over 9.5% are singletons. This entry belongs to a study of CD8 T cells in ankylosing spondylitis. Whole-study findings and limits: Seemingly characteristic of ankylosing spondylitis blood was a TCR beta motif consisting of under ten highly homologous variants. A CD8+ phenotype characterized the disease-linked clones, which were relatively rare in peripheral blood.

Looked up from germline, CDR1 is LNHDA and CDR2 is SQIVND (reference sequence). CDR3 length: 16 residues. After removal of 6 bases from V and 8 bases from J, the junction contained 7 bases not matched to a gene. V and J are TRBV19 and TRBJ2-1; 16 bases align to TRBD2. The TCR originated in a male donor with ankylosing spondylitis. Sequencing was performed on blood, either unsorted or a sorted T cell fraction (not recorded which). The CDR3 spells CASRSGTSGRGYEQFF. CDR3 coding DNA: TGTGCCAGTAGATCAGGGACTAGCGGGAGGGGATATGAGCAGTTCTTC.